The clone carrying this TCR beta chain has a handful of counts. Its antigen is as yet unknown. This sample was taken from a study of CD8 T cells in ankylosing spondylitis. Study conclusions and caveats: Reportedly, matched ankylosing spondylitis synovial fluid was significantly enriched for disease-linked clones. A TCR beta motif of several highly homologous variants appeared characteristic of ankylosing spondylitis blood.

Per the germline V gene, CDR1 is DFQATT and CDR2 is SNEGSKA (reference sequence). The V and J ends lost 4 bases and 5 bases respectively, with 26 bases between them. The CDR3 is made up of 17 amino acids. MiXCR, applied by TCRdb to the 5' RACE reads, yields one record per CDR3 protein. The sample carries fewer than 450,000 distinct CDR3 sequences, 17% recorded once. The chain uses TRBV20-1 and TRBJ2-5; the D is unclear. The sequence derives from a male donor with ankylosing spondylitis. Sequencing used blood, either unsorted or a sorted T cell fraction (not recorded which). CDR3 nucleotide sequence: TGCAGTGCTAAGGCGGAAGGGCTAATTTCAACGGATGAGACCCAGTACTTC. It codes for CSAKAEGLISTDETQYF.